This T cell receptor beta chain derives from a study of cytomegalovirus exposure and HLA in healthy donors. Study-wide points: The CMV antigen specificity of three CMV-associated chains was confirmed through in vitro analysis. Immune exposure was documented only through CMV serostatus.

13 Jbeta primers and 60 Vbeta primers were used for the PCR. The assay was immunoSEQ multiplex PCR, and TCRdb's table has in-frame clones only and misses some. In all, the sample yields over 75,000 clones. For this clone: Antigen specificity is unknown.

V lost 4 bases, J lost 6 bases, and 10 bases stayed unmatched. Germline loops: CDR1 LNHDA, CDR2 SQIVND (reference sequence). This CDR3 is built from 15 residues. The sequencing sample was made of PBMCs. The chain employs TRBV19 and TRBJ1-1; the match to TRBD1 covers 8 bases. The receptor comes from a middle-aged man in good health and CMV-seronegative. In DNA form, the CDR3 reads TGTGCCAGTAGTAGGGCAACAGGGGGGGTTGCTGAAGCTTTCTTT. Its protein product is CASSRATGGVAEAFF.